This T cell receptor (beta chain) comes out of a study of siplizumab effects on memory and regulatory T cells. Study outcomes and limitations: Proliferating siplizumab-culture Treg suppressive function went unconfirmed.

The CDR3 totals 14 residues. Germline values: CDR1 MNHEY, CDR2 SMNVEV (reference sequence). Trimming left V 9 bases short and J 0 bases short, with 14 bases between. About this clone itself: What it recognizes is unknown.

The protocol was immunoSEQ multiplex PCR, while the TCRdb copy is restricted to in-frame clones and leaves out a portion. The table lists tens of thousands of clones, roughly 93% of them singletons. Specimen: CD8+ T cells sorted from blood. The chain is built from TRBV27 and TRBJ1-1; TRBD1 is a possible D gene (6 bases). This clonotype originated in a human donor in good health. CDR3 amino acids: CASRPGAVNTEAFF. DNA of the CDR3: TGTGCCAGTCGTCCGGGGGCCGTGAACACTGAAGCTTTCTTT.